Here is one T cell receptor beta chain with its context. Its antigen is not known. A much larger clonotype is one base distant, so this may be a read error. There are 15 residues in the CDR3. Germline V CDR1 and CDR2: SGHTA, FQGNSA. This record comes from a study of regulatory T cells in long-lasting Graves disease. Broader study findings: Graves' patients with persistent disease showed TCR diversity lower than patients newly diagnosed. It was in persistent disease that TRBV28, TRBJ1-2 and TRBJ2-5 were favored.

Time point indicated: newly diagnosed GD, antithyroid drugs for less than 3 months. PBMC RNA was the source of the TCR library. Arm-PCR of CDR3 regions and iRepertoire HTBI primers were used to build TCR beta libraries. As originally analysed: Identified segments across samples numbered some 62 TRBV and over 13 TRBJ. Using its own MiXCR run on the multiplex PCR reads, TCRdb lists one record per CDR3 protein. For this entry, the V and J calls and clone size follow TCRdb and not the study's own pipeline. In the table there are 350,000 to 500,000 distinct CDR3 sequences, roughly 15% of which are singletons. These data were also filed under a second study, of T cells in Graves' hyperthyroidism and ophthalmopathy.

This clonotype was obtained from a woman in her 30s with Graves disease. This chain links TRBV7-2 with TRBJ1-1, with D hard to call. The sequences come from peripheral blood mononuclear cells (PBMCs), collected at new diagnosis, from a patient treated with antithyroid drugs. The chain's CDR3 is CASSPQLRLSTEGFF. CDR3 in DNA: TGTGCCAGCAGCCCCCAACTTCGGCTCAGCACTGAAGGTTTCTTT. Combining the CDR3 with reference TRBV7-2 and TRBJ1-1 gives the whole variable domain GAGVSQSPSNKVTEKGKDVELRCDPISGHTALYWYRQSLGQGLEFLIYFQGNSAPDKSGLPSDRFSAERTGGSVSTLTIQRTQQEDSAVYLCASSPQLRLSTEGFFGQGTRLTVV.